This T cell receptor (beta chain) was sequenced in a study of early T cells in non-severe SARS-CoV-2 infection. Study information: The authors sequenced bulk RNA from unsorted whole blood, leaving chains unpaired.

Researchers attached unique molecular identifiers to individual cDNA molecules. TCRdb passed the 5' RACE reads through MiXCR, listing each CDR3 protein once. The repertoire holds roughly 83,000 distinct CDR3 sequences, approximately 12% seen once, with about 4.4% in the top ten. V was pared by 5 bases and J by 2 bases, with 5 bases between. Germline V gene sequence: CDR1 MNHEY, CDR2 SVGEGT. This CDR3 spans 12 amino acids. Study results and limitations: The study's VDJdb matching favored anti-spike CD8 responses and missed private and CD4 specificities.

This clonotype was counted many times. Antigen: not known. The J gene is TRBJ2-3, the V gene TRBV6-2 or TRBV6-3, with unresolved D. The receptor was isolated from an adult who was a healthcare worker with PCR-confirmed SARS-CoV-2 infection or an uninfected control (not recorded which). Sequencing used whole blood, obtained at baseline. The CDR3 nucleotides are TGTGCCAGCAGTCGTGCCACAGATACGCAGTATTTT. Its translation: CASSRATDTQYF.